These 17 T cell receptor beta chains were all obtained from the same sample, sequenced in a study of cytomegalovirus exposure and HLA in healthy donors (dated by TCRdb to about 2017). Library preparation used the immunoSEQ multiplex PCR assay. For the multiplex PCR, a mixture combining 60 forward primers for TCR Vbeta segments and 13 reverse primers for TCR Jbeta segments was used. As stored in TCRdb, this immuneACCESS dataset retains in-frame rearrangements with V and J assigned. A fraction of the clones does not appear; measured against another copy, unresolved V genes explain less than half of the discrepancy, and the remainder lacks a known reason. The sample table holds 150,000 to 200,000 clones, of which 70% to 80% were seen once. The ten largest clones represent roughly 10% of the sample. The sample consisted of PBMCs. The receptors shown here come from a man between 18 and 29 years old in good health and CMV-seropositive.

The CDR3 sequence is CASSLSWVGGLESGELFF. For the CDR3, the DNA is TGTGCCAGCAGCTTGTCGTGGGTTGGGGGCCTGGAATCCGGGGAGCTGTTTTTT. The chain uses TRBV7-6 and TRBJ2-2; D might be TRBD1 (6 bases). This CDR3 has 18 residues. Looked up from germline, CDR1 is SGHVS and CDR2 is FNYEAQ. The ends were cut back, 3 bases at V and 6 bases at J, with 23 bases in the middle.

This rearrangement joins TRBV11-2 to TRBJ2-1; no firm D call. The CDR3 sequence is 16 residues long. Germline loops: CDR1 SGHAT, CDR2 FQNNGV. V shed 3 bases and J shed 0 bases, with 12 bases lying between them. CDR3 sequence (DNA): TGTGCCAGCAGCTTTAAACCGCCTAGCTCCTACAATGAGCAGTTCTTC. It is translated as CASSFKPPSSYNEQFF.

This clone came up once. The chain is built from TRBV5-1 and TRBJ1-5, with TRBD1 as a possible D gene (5 bases). This CDR3 is built from 13 residues. The V gene's germline CDR1 is SGHRS and CDR2 YFSETQ. Trimming shortened V by 3 bases and J by 5 bases, and 9 bases separated the two germline ends. CDR3 amino acids: CASSWGTDQPQHF. The CDR3 DNA reads as TGCGCCAGCAGCTGGGGCACGGATCAGCCCCAGCATTTT.

The rearrangement joins TRBV7-2 to TRBJ2-7, with 7 bases identical to TRBD1. Germline trimming cut 10 bases from V and 3 bases from J; bases unmatched to any gene: 3. The germline V gene encodes CDR1 SGHTA and CDR2 FQGNSA. This CDR3 region has 11 residues. For the CDR3, the DNA is TGTGCCATCAACAGGGGCTACGAGCAGTACTTC. Protein product: CAINRGYEQYF.

V gene TRBV11-2 combines with J gene TRBJ1-1, with 11 bases fitting TRBD1. From germline, CDR1 is SGHAT and CDR2 FQNNGV. The V segment lost 1 base and the J segment 4 bases; nucleotides outside the gene matches: 2. CDR3 size: 15 residues. The CDR3 protein is CASSLAGTGGTEAFF. As DNA, the CDR3 is TGTGCCAGCAGCTTAGCCGGGACAGGGGGCACTGAAGCTTTCTTT.

This clone was seen a single time. The chain links TRBV18 to TRBJ2-7; 9 bases line up with TRBD2. J gave up 5 bases and V 4 bases, and 12 bases lay outside the gene matches. This CDR3 spans 16 amino acids. Germline CDR1 and CDR2: KGHSH and LQKENI. Here the CDR3 reads CASSQDSGRRADEQYF. CDR3 DNA sequence: TGTGCCAGCTCACAAGATAGCGGGAGAAGGGCTGACGAGCAGTACTTC.

This chain connects TRBV13 to TRBJ1-2; 7 bases match TRBD1. The V segment lost 5 bases and the J segment 0 bases; nucleotides outside the gene matches: 6. The CDR3 totals 15 residues. Looked up from germline, CDR1 is PRHDT and CDR2 is FYEKMQ (reference sequence). DNA of the CDR3: TGTGCCAGCAGCCCCGGACAGGCAACTAACTATGGCTACACCTTC. Amino acids: CASSPGQATNYGYTF.

The chain has TRBV27 and TRBJ2-7, with 9 positions matching TRBD1. CDR1 is MNHEY and CDR2 is SMNVEV in the germline V gene (reference sequence). This CDR3 region has 13 residues. Unmatched junction bases numbered 3, after V lost 6 bases and J lost 3 bases. CDR3: CASRETGGYEQYF. The CDR3 region has the DNA TGTGCCAGCAGGGAGACAGGGGGCTACGAGCAGTACTTC.

The chain recombines TRBV30 with TRBJ2-3; D unclear. CDR3 length equals 15 residues. CDR1 is GTSNPN, CDR2 SVGIG, per germline (reference sequence). The V gene lost 1 base and the J gene lost 2 bases, with 13 bases spanning the gap. This CDR3 is CAWSASRPFTDTQYF. As DNA, the CDR3 is TGTGCCTGGAGTGCCTCGCGGCCCTTCACAGATACGCAGTATTTT. The full variable domain, its missing parts supplied by reference TRBV30 and TRBJ2-3, is SQTIHQWPATLVQPVGSPLSLECTVEGTSNPNLYWYRQAAGRGLQLLFYSVGIGQISSEVPQNLSASRPQDRQFILSSKKLLLSDSGFYLCAWSASRPFTDTQYFGPGTRLTVL.

The chain recombines TRBV10-3 with TRBJ1-2; D is ambiguous. Trimming left V 0 bases short and J 8 bases short, with 10 bases between. Germline CDR1 is ENHRY and CDR2 is SYGVKD. This CDR3 has 13 amino acids. In DNA, the CDR3 is TGTGCCATCAGTGAGTCGAAAGGGAGCGGCTACACCTTC. This encodes CAISESKGSGYTF.

The table lists this clone with a few counts. The rearrangement links TRBV19 to TRBJ1-1, with TRBD1 matching 11 bases. CDR3 size: 13 residues. After removal of 6 bases from V and 10 bases from J, the junction contained 7 bases not matched to a gene. Germline assignment: CDR1 LNHDA and CDR2 SQIVND (reference sequence). CDR3 DNA: TGTGCCAGTAGGGGGACAGGGGGGGTTGGAGCTTTCTTT. It translates to CASRGTGGVGAFF.

This clone showed up just once. CDR3 region: CASSLVGGAPEQYF. The CDR3 bases are TGCGCCAGCAGCTTGGTGGGGGGGGCTCCCGAGCAGTACTTC. V usage is TRBV5-1 and J usage is TRBJ2-7; maybe TRBD2 (7 bases). Trimming took 0 bases from V and 6 from J, leaving 13 bases between them. In germline, CDR1 is SGHRS, CDR2 YFSETQ. This CDR3 is built from 14 residues.

The chain carries TRBV7-2 and TRBJ2-7; unclear D gene. Trimming took off 5 bases at V and 2 bases at J, with 7 bases between the two ends. The CDR3 covers 12 residues. From germline, CDR1 is SGHTA and CDR2 FQGNSA. CDR3 coding DNA: TGTGCCAGCAGCCCCGCAGCCTACGAGCAGTACTTC. Its protein product is CASSPAAYEQYF.

The rearrangement links TRBV13 to TRBJ2-7; TRBD1 is a possible D gene (5 bases). The CDR3 runs to 15 residues. Trimming shortened V by 0 bases and J by 5 bases, and 14 bases separated the two germline ends. Germline CDR1 and CDR2: PRHDT and FYEKMQ (reference sequence). CDR3 nucleotide sequence: TGTGCCAGCAGCTTAGGCCTTCAGGGTAGCCACGAGCAGTACTTC. Translated: CASSLGLQGSHEQYF.

The chain joins TRBV6-4 to TRBJ2-3; D is possibly TRBD2 (6 bases). Trimming left V 3 bases short and J 0 bases short, with 16 bases between. Germline V gene lookup returns CDR1 MRHNA and CDR2 SNTAGT. The CDR3 consists of 17 residues. CDR3 sequence: CASSDTSLFSSTDTQYF. DNA of the CDR3: TGTGCCAGCAGTGATACTAGCCTCTTCTCTAGCACAGATACGCAGTATTTT.

CDR3 nucleotide sequence: TGTGCCAGCATCCTCCCGGGACAGGGACTCGGCTACACCTTC. Its protein product is CASILPGQGLGYTF. The chain employs TRBV13 and TRBJ1-2, with 9 bases aligning to TRBD1. This CDR3 region has 14 residues. The V segment lost 7 bases and the J segment 8 bases; nucleotides outside the gene matches: 11. Germline V lookup: CDR1 PRHDT, CDR2 FYEKMQ (reference sequence).

The rearrangement links TRBV9 to TRBJ1-2, with no clear D. V gave up 2 bases and J gave up 6 bases, with 23 bases separating them. Germline values: CDR1 SGDLS, CDR2 YYNGEE. The CDR3 runs 17 residues. The CDR3 DNA is TGTGCCAGCAGCGTGGTTACGGGAGACATCTTATTCGATGGCTACACCTTC. Translation: CASSVVTGDILFDGYTF.